Here is one T cell receptor (beta chain) with its context. The record originates from a study of blood T cell repertoires in COVID-19. Only in-frame clones appear in the TCRdb table, and some are missing; sequencing was by immunoSEQ multiplex PCR. Here the sample spans 150,000 to 180,000 clones, around 84% being singletons. The clonotype was recovered from a woman in her sixties with COVID-19, enrolled during active disease. The source material was peripheral blood.

CDR3 amino acids: CASSMGRKVGYTF. CDR3 bases: TGTGCCAGTAGTATGGGGCGCAAAGTCGGCTACACCTTC. This chain joins TRBV19 and TRBJ1-2; a possible D gene is TRBD1 (5 bases). Trimming shortened V by 3 bases and J by 8 bases, and 13 bases separated the two germline ends. The V gene's germline CDR1 is LNHDA and CDR2 SQIVND (reference sequence). This CDR3 is 13 amino acids long.